This TCR beta chain came from a study of Graves' ophthalmopathy and Graves' hyperthyroidism. Study-level points and caveats: Sensitivity reached approximately 71% and specificity approximately 72% when the model predicted ophthalmopathy progression. The 13-signature model separated ophthalmopathy from stable hyperthyroidism at around 86% sensitivity and nearly 82% specificity. Detection in blood was also observed for most expanded thyroid clonotypes above 0.001 frequency.

This clonotype came up many times. The antigen is not known. Investigators amplified TCR beta CDR3 regions from RNA transcripts. HTBI primers were used in a first-round RT-PCR, which preceded a second-round multiplex PCR. Each CDR3 protein is one row after TCRdb ran MiXCR on the multiplex PCR reads. The data contain over 650,000 distinct CDR3 sequences, approximately 39% of them singletons. Each diagnosis was determined on the basis of clinical symptoms, serum thyroxine, TRAb, thyroid ultrasound and orbital computed tomography. Specimen: peripheral blood. This TCR was recovered from an adult man with Graves' ophthalmopathy.

This CDR3 is CASSLGTGGGQETQYF. CDR3 DNA: TGTGCCAGCAGCTTAGGGACAGGGGGGGGACAAGAGACCCAGTACTTC. The chain has TRBV7-2 and TRBJ2-5, with 10 bases matching TRBD1. The V gene end was trimmed by 1 base and the J gene end by 2 bases; junction bases not matched to a gene: 4. Germline V gene sequence: CDR1 SGHTA, CDR2 FQGNSA. The CDR3 length is 16 residues.